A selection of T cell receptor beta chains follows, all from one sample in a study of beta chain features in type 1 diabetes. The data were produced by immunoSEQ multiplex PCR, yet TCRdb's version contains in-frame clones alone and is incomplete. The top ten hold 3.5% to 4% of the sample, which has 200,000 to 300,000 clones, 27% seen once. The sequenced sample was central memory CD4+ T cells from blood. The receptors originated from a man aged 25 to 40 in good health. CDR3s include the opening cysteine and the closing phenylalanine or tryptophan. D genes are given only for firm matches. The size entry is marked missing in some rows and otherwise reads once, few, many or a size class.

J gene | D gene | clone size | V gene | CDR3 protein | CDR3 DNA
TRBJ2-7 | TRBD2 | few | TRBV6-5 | CASTLAGVGEQYF | TGTGCCAGCACCCTAGCGGGAGTGGGGGAGCAGTACTTC
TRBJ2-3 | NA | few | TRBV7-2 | CASRPKVADTQYF | TGTGCCAGCAGACCCAAAGTAGCAGATACGCAGTATTTT
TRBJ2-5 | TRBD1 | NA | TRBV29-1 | CSVVQGAGETQYF | TGCAGCGTTGTACAGGGGGCGGGGGAGACCCAGTACTTC
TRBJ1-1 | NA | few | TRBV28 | CASVWLRGSTEAFF | TGTGCCAGCGTATGGCTCCGGGGGAGCACTGAAGCTTTCTTT
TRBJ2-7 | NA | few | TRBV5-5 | CASSLTGFHEQYF | TGTGCCAGCAGCTTAACAGGATTCCACGAGCAGTACTTC
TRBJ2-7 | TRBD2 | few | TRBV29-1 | CSVASGGTLSYEQYF | TGCAGCGTTGCTAGCGGGGGGACCCTATCCTACGAGCAGTACTTC
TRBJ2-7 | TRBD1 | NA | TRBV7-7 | CASSPNRGPNYEQYF | TGTGCCAGCAGCCCTAACAGGGGGCCAAACTACGAGCAGTACTTC
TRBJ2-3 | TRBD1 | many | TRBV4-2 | CASSQRGQTNPDTQYF | TGTGCCAGCAGCCAACGGGGACAGACGAATCCAGATACGCAGTATTTT
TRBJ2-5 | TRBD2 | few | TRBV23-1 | CASSQSGTSGANQETQYF | TGCGCCAGCAGTCAATCGGGGACTAGCGGGGCTAACCAAGAGACCCAGTACTTC
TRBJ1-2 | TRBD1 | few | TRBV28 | CASSPRDRAHYGYTF | TGTGCCAGCAGTCCCCGGGACAGGGCACACTATGGCTACACCTTC
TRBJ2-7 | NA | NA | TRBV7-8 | CASSLIRRGEARPYEQYF | TGTGCCAGCAGCTTAATAAGACGGGGAGAGGCACGACCCTACGAGCAGTACTTC
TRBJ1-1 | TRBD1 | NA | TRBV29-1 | CSVEGRQGARAFF | TGCAGCGTTGAAGGCCGACAGGGGGCTAGAGCTTTCTTT
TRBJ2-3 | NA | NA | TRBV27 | CASKGAVSTDTQYF | TGTGCCAGCAAAGGGGCCGTTAGCACAGATACGCAGTATTTT
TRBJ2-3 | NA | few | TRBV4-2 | CASSLPRGSRTPNTQYF | TGTGCCAGCAGCCTCCCCCGTGGGTCGCGGACCCCGAATACGCAGTATTTT
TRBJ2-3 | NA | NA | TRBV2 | CASSGASSTDTQYF | TGTGCCAGCAGTGGGGCATCTAGCACAGATACGCAGTATTTT
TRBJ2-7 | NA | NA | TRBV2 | CASITTVGGIF | TGTGCCAGCATTACCACAGTGGGAGGAATCTTC
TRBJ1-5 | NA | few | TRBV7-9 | CASSPSTGSGRPQHF | TGTGCCAGCAGTCCTTCAACAGGGTCGGGGAGGCCCCAGCATTTT
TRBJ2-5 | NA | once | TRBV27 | CASSSGASGTQYF | TGTGCCAGCAGTTCAGGAGCCTCGGGGACCCAGTACTTC
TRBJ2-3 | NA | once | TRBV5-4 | CASSLEEDTQYF | TGTGCCAGCAGCTTGGAAGAGGATACGCAGTATTTT
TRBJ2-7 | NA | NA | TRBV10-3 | CAISGSGMDEQYF | TGTGCCATCAGCGGTAGTGGAATGGACGAGCAGTACTTC
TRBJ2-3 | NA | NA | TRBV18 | CASSPPGTDTQYF | TGTGCCAGCTCACCCCCCGGCACAGATACGCAGTATTTT
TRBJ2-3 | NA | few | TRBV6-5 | CASSSYTDTQYF | TGTGCCAGCAGCTCTTACACAGATACGCAGTATTTT
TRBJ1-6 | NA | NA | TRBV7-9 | CASSLGGGASSPLHF | TGTGCCAGCAGCTTAGGAGGAGGGGCAAGTTCACCCCTCCACTTT
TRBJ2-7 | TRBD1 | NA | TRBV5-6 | CASSHNSDRGTGDWYEQYF | TGTGCCAGCAGCCATAATTCGGACCGCGGGACAGGGGATTGGTACGAGCAGTACTTC
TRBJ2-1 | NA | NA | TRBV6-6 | CASNSQGLGEQFF | TGTGCCAGCAATAGTCAGGGCCTGGGGGAGCAGTTCTTC
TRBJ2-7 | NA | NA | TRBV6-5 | CASSYSSGVYEQYF | TGTGCCAGCAGTTACTCGAGCGGAGTCTACGAGCAGTACTTC
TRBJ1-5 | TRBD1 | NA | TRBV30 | CAWSDRVSNQPQHF | TGTGCCTGGAGCGACAGGGTTAGCAATCAGCCCCAGCATTTT
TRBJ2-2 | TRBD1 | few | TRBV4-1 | CASSHPTGTTGELFF | TGCGCCAGCAGCCATCCGACAGGGACCACCGGGGAGCTGTTTTTT
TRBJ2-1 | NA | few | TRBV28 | CASSPDRQHNEQFF | TGTGCCAGCAGTCCCGACAGGCAACACAATGAGCAGTTCTTC
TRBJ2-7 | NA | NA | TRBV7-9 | CASSLMSGENEQYF | TGTGCCAGCAGCTTAATGTCAGGGGAGAACGAGCAGTACTTC
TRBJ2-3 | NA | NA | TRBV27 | CASSLSRGSDTQYF | TGTGCCAGCAGTTTATCGAGAGGGTCAGATACGCAGTATTTT
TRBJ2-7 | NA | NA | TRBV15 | CATSRGEVHYEQYF | TGTGCCACCAGCAGAGGGGAGGTTCACTACGAGCAGTACTTC